Below are 2 T cell receptor beta chains sequenced from a single sample in a study of CD8+CD57+ T cells in acquired aplastic anemia. CDR3 and TCR beta VDJ profiling relied on genomic DNA as the template. TCRdb used MiXCR to reprocess the reads, holding one entry per CDR3 protein. The sample lists 400,000 to 600,000 distinct CDR3 sequences, approximately 33% occurring once. Patients picked for sequencing had shown CD8+CD57+ cell expansion detected by flow cytometry. Sequencing was carried out using sorted CD4+, CD8+, or CD8+CD57+ T cells (not recorded which) from PBMCs. The source of these receptors is a human donor with aplastic anemia.

The chain carries TRBV9 and TRBJ1-1; D call uncertain. Per the germline V gene, CDR1 is SGDLS and CDR2 is YYNGEE. The CDR3 sequence is 15 residues long. V dropped 0 bases and J dropped 2 bases, with 11 bases sitting between them. The CDR3 loop is CASSVAAAANTEAFF. The CDR3 nucleotides are TGTGCCAGCAGCGTAGCTGCGGCCGCTAACACTGAAGCTTTCTTT. Complete variable domain (other parts from reference TRBV9 and TRBJ1-1): DSGVTQTPKHLITATGQRVTLRCSPRSGDLSVYWYQQSLDQGLQFLIQYYNGEERAKGNILERFSAQQFPDLHSELNLSSLELGDSALYFCASSVAAAANTEAFFGQGTRLTVV.

There are many counts of this clonotype. The rearrangement uses TRBV7-2 and TRBJ2-1; TRBD1 matches at 8 bases. Germline V gene lookup returns CDR1 SGHTA and CDR2 FQGNSA. This CDR3 has 15 residues. The junction had 7 bases not matched to a gene; V was cut back by 5 bases and J by 4 bases. Here the CDR3 DNA reads TGTGCCAGCAGCCTCAGACAGGGGAATTACAATGAGCAGTTCTTC. Amino acid sequence: CASSLRQGNYNEQFF.